A single sample gave rise to the 25 T cell receptor beta chains below, sequenced in a study of blood T cells in healthy people across ages. Combining a sample-barcoded 5' primer with a J-beta primer mix, a second PCR ran for about 6 to 12 cycles. Each CDR3 protein is one row after TCRdb ran MiXCR on the 5' RACE reads. Of 1.5 million to 2 million distinct CDR3 sequences in the sample, approximately 30% were seen once. The sequenced sample consisted of blood. The receptor source for this set is a woman in her twenties or thirties in good health.

The rearrangement uses TRBV12-3 or TRBV12-4 and TRBJ2-7, with D maybe TRBD1 (7 bases). This CDR3 contains 16 residues. With 6 bases removed from V and 0 bases from J, the gap between germline ends came to 18 bases. The CDR3 protein is CASRGRQGAGSYEQYF. The CDR3 nucleotides read TGTGCCAGCAGGGGCAGACAGGGAGCGGGCTCCTACGAGCAGTACTTC.

Concerning this clonotype itself: This clone may be a read error of a much larger clone one base away. The chain joins TRBV4-1 to TRBJ2-7, with D possibly matching TRBD2 (6 bases). Germline CDR1 MGHRA, CDR2 YSYEKL. The V end lost 4 bases, the J end lost 7 bases, and 14 bases lay between the germline ends. The CDR3 covers 13 residues. CDR3 coding DNA: TGCGCCAGCAGCCTCAGGGACTGGAATGAGCAGTACTTC. Translated, it gives CASSLRDWNEQYF.

A remark on this clonotype: One end of the junction does not line up with germline, which may come from a read error. V usage is TRBV9 and J usage is TRBJ2-2; possibly TRBD2 for D (5 bases). Germline assignment: CDR1 SGDLS and CDR2 YYNGEE. This CDR3 is built from 14 residues. This CDR3 reads CASSPRENTGERFF. The CDR3 DNA is TGTGCCAGCAGCCCTAGGGAGAACACCGGGGAGCGGTTTTTT. The whole variable domain, remainder taken from reference TRBV9 and TRBJ2-2, is DSGVTQTPKHLITATGQRVTLRCSPRSGDLSVYWYQQSLDQGLQFLIQYYNGEERAKGNILERFSAQQFPDLHSELNLSSLELGDSALYFCASSPRENTGERFFGEGSRLTVL.

This clonotype turned up a few times. The chain uses TRBV28 and TRBJ2-1; D is unclear. In germline, CDR1 is MDHEN, CDR2 SYDVKM. This CDR3 spans 16 amino acids. Trimming took off 5 bases at V and 7 bases at J, with 21 bases between the two ends. CDR3 bases: TGTGCCAGCAGTCCTTTAGGTCTATCGAGAACTAATGAGCAGTTCTTC. It specifies CASSPLGLSRTNEQFF. The full variable domain, its missing parts supplied by reference TRBV28 and TRBJ2-1, is DVKVTQSSRYLVKRTGEKVFLECVQDMDHENMFWYRQDPGLGLRLIYFSYDVKMKEKGDIPEGYSVSREKKERFSLILESASTNQTSMYLCASSPLGLSRTNEQFFGPGTRLTVL.

V gene TRBV4-1 combines with J gene TRBJ2-1; possibly TRBD2 for D (6 bases). The CDR3 loop spans 15 amino acids. V gave up 4 bases and J gave up 8 bases, with 18 bases separating them. Germline V gives CDR1 MGHRA, CDR2 YSYEKL. The CDR3 is CASSPRQGGNYEQFF. CDR3 bases: TGCGCCAGCAGCCCACGGCAGGGAGGTAACTATGAGCAGTTCTTC.

The chain couples TRBV7-7 to TRBJ2-3; the match to TRBD2 covers 13 bases. Germline trimming cut 5 bases from V and 8 bases from J; bases unmatched to any gene: 10. The germline CDR1 and CDR2 sequences are SSHAT and FNYEAQ (reference sequence). The CDR3 sequence is 16 residues long. Written as DNA, the CDR3 is TGTGCCAGCAGCCGCGGACTAGCGGGGGAGATGCGTACGCAGTATTTT. Its translation is CASSRGLAGEMRTQYF.

This clonotype turned up a few times. The chain has TRBV3-1 and TRBJ2-3, with TRBD2 matching over 7 bases. The J segment lost 0 bases and the V segment lost 4 bases, leaving 19 bases of the junction unmatched. CDR3 length: 20 residues. Germline V CDR1 and CDR2: LGHDT, YNNKEL (reference sequence). In nucleotides, the CDR3 is TGTGCCAGCAGCCCCCACCTGGGGCGGGGGAGCCGGAGGAGCACAGATACGCAGTATTTT. Amino acids: CASSPHLGRGSRRSTDTQYF.

This clonotype was seen repeatedly, ten times or more. The genes are TRBV27 and TRBJ1-1; D perhaps matches TRBD1 (6 bases). Germline V gene data show CDR1 as MNHEY and CDR2 as SMNVEV (reference sequence). The CDR3 loop spans 15 amino acids. The germline V and J ends were trimmed by 3 bases and 5 bases, with 16 bases remaining between them. CDR3 bases: TGTGCCAGCAGTTTGGGTCAGGGGTTAGGGACTGAAGCTTTCTTT. Translating gives CASSLGQGLGTEAFF.

As for this clonotype: Just one base apart from a much larger clone, this may be a read error. J is TRBJ2-5 and V is TRBV7-3; 15 bases map to TRBD2. The CDR3 contains 17 residues. The J segment lost 2 bases and the V segment lost 8 bases, leaving 9 bases of the junction unmatched. CDR1 and CDR2 (germline): SGHTA, FQGTGA. The CDR3 reads CASGSGLAGGQQETQYF. CDR3 DNA: TGTGCCAGCGGCTCGGGACTAGCGGGGGGACAACAAGAGACCCAGTACTTC.

The V gene is TRBV20-1, the J gene TRBJ2-7; 9 nucleotides match TRBD2. The closer fit of TRBJ2-5 to the DNA end suggests the J call may be wrong. In germline, CDR1 is DFQATT, CDR2 SNEGSKA (reference sequence). This CDR3 is built from 17 residues. The CDR3 sequence is CSARSPRLVAGVGTQYF. DNA for the CDR3: TGCAGTGCTAGATCACCCCGGTTGGTAGCGGGAGTAGGGACCCAGTACTTC.

V and J are TRBV4-1 and TRBJ1-2; D unresolved. The CDR3 has 14 amino acids. Germline values: CDR1 MGHRA, CDR2 YSYEKL. Between the trimmed V and J ends, which lost 0 bases and 4 bases, there was a span of 9 bases. The chain's CDR3 is CASSQDDRSYGYTF. Here the CDR3 DNA reads TGCGCCAGCAGCCAAGACGACCGTAGCTATGGCTACACCTTC.

V gene TRBV20-1 combines with J gene TRBJ1-5, with unresolved D. The CDR3 loop spans 13 amino acids. CDR1 is DFQATT, CDR2 SNEGSKA, per germline (reference sequence). V was clipped by 3 bases and J by 4 bases, with 10 bases between them. The CDR3 reads CSASGEGNQPQHF. The CDR3 DNA sequence: TGCAGTGCTAGTGGTGAGGGAAATCAGCCCCAGCATTTT.

A note on this clonotype: A much larger clone differs by one base, so this may be a read error. This chain uses TRBV29-1 with TRBJ2-1; TRBD2 might be the D (6 bases). The J call may be in error: the DNA end matches TRBJ2-7 better. The CDR3 spans 14 residues. Germline CDR1 is SQVTM and CDR2 is ANQGSEA. The chain's CDR3 is CSVAGYGSYNEQYF. CDR3 nucleotides: TGCAGCGTCGCAGGATACGGGAGCTACAATGAGCAGTACTTC.

The chain couples TRBV18 to TRBJ1-2; the D gene is possibly TRBD1 (5 bases). From germline, CDR1 is KGHSH and CDR2 LQKENI. V lost 3 bases to trimming and J lost 4 bases, with 15 bases between them. This CDR3 has 15 amino acids. CDR3 nucleotides: TGTGCCAGCTCACCGGGGGAGGGCGTAGTCTATGGCTACACCTTC. This encodes CASSPGEGVVYGYTF.

The rearrangement uses TRBV7-9 and TRBJ2-1, with D unclear. Germline-derived CDR1 and CDR2 are SEHNR and FQNEAQ (reference sequence). The CDR3 length is 14 residues. V dropped 0 bases and J dropped 6 bases, with 9 bases sitting between them. CDR3 in DNA: TGTGCCAGCAGCTTAGCGCGGTCAGGCAATGAGCAGTTCTTC. Amino acid sequence: CASSLARSGNEQFF.

This clonotype was seen ten or more times. The chain carries TRBV10-3 and TRBJ2-5; no clear D gene. The CDR3 runs to 16 residues. CDR1 and CDR2 from the germline V gene are ENHRY and SYGVKD. V lost 11 bases to trimming and J lost 5 bases, with 27 bases between them. The CDR3 bases are TGTGCCTTCCCAATCCCTTCCGCAGAGCCCCCGGAGACCCAGTACTTC. Protein sequence: CAFPIPSAEPPETQYF.

This clonotype has more than one count but fewer than ten. The chain is built from TRBV20-1 and TRBJ2-4; possible D gene TRBD2, 5 bases. TRBJ2-7 explains the end of the DNA better; the J call may be wrong. This CDR3 is 11 amino acids long. In germline, CDR1 is DFQATT, CDR2 SNEGSKA (reference sequence). The CDR3: CSVAGLNEQYF. CDR3 bases: TGCAGTGTGGCGGGCCTGAACGAGCAGTACTTC.

The V gene is TRBV7-2, the J gene TRBJ1-5; TRBD1 agrees at 7 bases. Unmatched junction bases numbered 8, after V lost 5 bases and J lost 7 bases. Germline CDR1 is SGHTA and CDR2 is FQGNSA. CDR3 length: 14 residues. CDR3 amino acids: CTSSQGGSGQPQHF. The DNA of the CDR3 is TGTACCAGCAGCCAGGGGGGGTCGGGACAGCCCCAGCATTTT.

This clonotype was detected a few times. This rearrangement joins TRBV29-1 to TRBJ2-1; 7 nucleotides match TRBD2. This CDR3 is built from 14 residues. CDR1 is SQVTM, CDR2 ANQGSEA, per germline. The J segment lost 8 bases and the V segment lost 1 base, leaving 8 bases of the junction unmatched. The CDR3 sequence: CSVEGGRGRYEQFF. CDR3 in DNA: TGCAGCGTTGAAGGGGGGAGGGGTCGGTATGAGCAGTTCTTC.

This clonotype showed up just a few times. J is TRBJ2-5 and V is TRBV29-1; 9 positions match TRBD2. This CDR3 has 14 amino acids. CDR1 and CDR2 (germline): SQVTM, ANQGSEA. The CDR3 spells CSTTDLAGYETQYF. The CDR3 DNA sequence: TGCAGTACGACGGACCTAGCGGGATACGAGACCCAGTACTTC.

The rearrangement links TRBV12-5 to TRBJ1-1; maybe TRBD1 (5 bases). There are 17 residues in the CDR3. CDR1 and CDR2 (germline): LGHNT, FRNRAP. Trimming shortened V by 0 bases and J by 0 bases, and 14 bases separated the two germline ends. CDR3 in amino acids: CASGLVLGDNMNTEAFF. The CDR3 DNA is TGTGCTAGTGGTTTGGTACTAGGGGATAACATGAACACTGAAGCTTTCTTT.

The chain uses TRBV7-9 and TRBJ1-1; 7 nucleotides match TRBD1. The CDR3 extends over 14 amino acids. Losses at the gene ends were 8 bases for V and 7 bases for J; bases not matched to a gene: 13. Germline V gene data show CDR1 as SEHNR and CDR2 as FQNEAQ (reference sequence). CDR3 nucleotide sequence: TGTGCCAGCGGACGGGACAGAAGTTATTATGAAGCTTTCTTT. It yields the protein CASGRDRSYYEAFF.

This clonotype turned up a few times. The gene calls are TRBV12-3 or TRBV12-4 and TRBJ2-5; 9 bases line up with TRBD1. V trimming: 6 bases; J trimming: 5 bases; junction bases outside the gene matches: 4. The CDR3 loop spans 13 amino acids. For the CDR3, the DNA is TGTGCCAGCAGGGGGACAGGGCGCGAGACCCAGTACTTC. As protein: CASRGTGRETQYF.

The V call is TRBV5-1, the J call TRBJ2-7, with 14 nucleotides matching TRBD2. Trimming at V came to 4 bases and at J to 6 bases, leaving 6 bases not matched to a gene. There are 15 residues in the CDR3. Germline CDR1 SGHRS, CDR2 YFSETQ. The CDR3 spells CASSQGLAGVAEQYF. In DNA form, the CDR3 reads TGCGCCAGCAGCCAGGGACTAGCGGGAGTAGCCGAGCAGTACTTC. The entire variable domain, with the rest obtained from reference TRBV5-1 and TRBJ2-7, is as follows: KAGVTQTPRYLIKTRGQQVTLSCSPISGHRSVSWYQQTPGQGLQFLFEYFSETQRNKGNFPGRFSGRQFSNSRSEMNVSTLELGDSALYLCASSQGLAGVAEQYFGPGTRLTVT.

The table lists this clonotype with many counts. The chain is built from TRBV20-1 and TRBJ2-7, with TRBD2 identical over 11 bases. Germline V gene sequence: CDR1 DFQATT, CDR2 SNEGSKA (reference sequence). V shed 3 bases, J shed 4 bases, and the junction held 11 bases outside the gene matches. The CDR3 length is 16 residues. The CDR3: CSASQPLAGDSYEQYF. CDR3 bases: TGCAGTGCTAGCCAGCCACTAGCGGGGGATTCTTACGAGCAGTACTTC.